A selection of T cell receptor beta chains follows, all from one sample in a study of T cells in Graves' hyperthyroidism and ophthalmopathy. TCRdb called the multiplex PCR reads again in MiXCR, with one record for every CDR3 protein. The table includes some 580,000 distinct CDR3 sequences, approximately 16% detected once. The sequenced material came from blood. The source is a woman aged 40 to 50 with Graves' ophthalmopathy. Each CDR3 is given with its conserved first and last residue. Each record gives: J gene, V gene, D gene, clone size, CDR3 DNA, CDR3 protein. D genes are given only for firm matches. Some rows mark clone size as missing; the rest say once, few, many or name a class of expanded clone.

TRBJ2-6 TRBV27 - - TGTGCCAGCACCCACTTAGGGGAAGGGGCCAACGTCCTGACTTTC CASTHLGEGANVLTF
TRBJ2-5 TRBV5-1 - - TGCGCCAGCAGCCTGTCCGCTACGCTCCAAGAGACCCAGTACTTC CASSLSATLQETQYF
TRBJ2-2 TRBV4-1 - - TGCGCCAGCAGCCAAGTTTCCGGGGGCAATAACGGGGAGCTGTTTTTT CASSQVSGGNNGELFF
TRBJ1-2 TRBV5-6 - - TGTGCCAGCAGCTTGGGAGGGACAAAGTCTCCTGGCTACACCTTC CASSLGGTKSPGYTF
TRBJ2-2 TRBV6-2/TRBV6-3 TRBD1 - TGTGCCAGCCGGGGACAGGGCGACACCGGGGAGCTGTTTTTT CASRGQGDTGELFF
TRBJ1-2 TRBV18 TRBD1 many TGTGCCAGCTCACCCATGACGGGACAGCGGAGCTATGGCTACACCTTC CASSPMTGQRSYGYTF
TRBJ1-5 TRBV6-1 TRBD1 many TGTGCCAGCAGCCAGGGACAGGGGTCTGGGTTGCGCAATCAGCCCCAGCATTTT CASSQGQGSGLRNQPQHF
TRBJ2-2 TRBV3-1 TRBD2 many TGTGCCAGCAGCCAAAGGGCTAGCGGGACCGGGGAGCTGTTTTTT CASSQRASGTGELFF
TRBJ2-7 TRBV10-3 - - TGTGCCACCATAGGGACATCAAGCTCCTACGAGCAGTACTTC CATIGTSSSYEQYF
TRBJ2-3 TRBV2 - many TGTGCCAGCAAACGGGCAGATACGCAGTATTTT CASKRADTQYF
TRBJ1-5 TRBV28 - many TGTGCCAGCAGTCGTCCGGTTGGCAATCAGCCCCAGCATTTT CASSRPVGNQPQHF
TRBJ2-1 TRBV20-1 - - TGCAGTGCAAAGCGGGACATAACCATCAATGAGCAGTTCTTC CSAKRDITINEQFF
TRBJ2-5 TRBV7-9 TRBD1 many TGTGCCAGCAGCCGGGACAGGGTATCGGAGACCCAGTACTTC CASSRDRVSETQYF
TRBJ2-2 TRBV11-1 TRBD1 - TGTGCCAGCACCCGGGACAGGGGAATTTCCGGGGAGCTGTTTTTT CASTRDRGISGELFF
TRBJ2-5 TRBV28 TRBD1 many TGTGCCAGCAGTCGGGACAGGGTAGAAGAGACCCAGTACTTC CASSRDRVEETQYF
TRBJ2-7 TRBV12-3/TRBV12-4 - few TGTGCCAGCAGCGACCGACAGATAATTGGATACGAGCAGTACTTC CASSDRQIIGYEQYF
TRBJ2-7 TRBV2 TRBD2 many TGTGCCAGCAGTGACTTAGCGGGAGGTGTTTACGAGCAGTACTTC CASSDLAGGVYEQYF
TRBJ2-1 TRBV12-3/TRBV12-4 TRBD2 many TGTGCCAGCAGTTTAGACGGGAGGGCCGGGAATGAGCAGTTCTTC CASSLDGRAGNEQFF
TRBJ2-1 TRBV10-2 - many TGCGCCAGCAGTGACCTAGTTGTTGAGCAGTTCTTC CASSDLVVEQFF
TRBJ2-7 TRBV20-1 TRBD1 - TGCAGTGCTGCCGGGACAGGCCTCTTCGGGCAGTACTTC CSAAGTGLFGQYF
TRBJ2-3 TRBV5-1 TRBD2 few TGCGCCAGCAGCATGACTAGCGGGGTCGCAGATACGCAGTATTTT CASSMTSGVADTQYF
TRBJ2-1 TRBV20-1 - many TGCAGTGCGCCGTCTTTCGCGGGCTCCTACAATGAGCAGTTCTTC CSAPSFAGSYNEQFF
TRBJ1-1 TRBV7-3 - many TGTGCCAGCAGCTCGCGACATGGCACTGAAGCTTTCTTT CASSSRHGTEAFF
TRBJ2-7 TRBV27 TRBD1 many TGTGCCAGCAGACAGCGGACAGGGGGCTACGAGCAGTACTTC CASRQRTGGYEQYF
TRBJ1-6 TRBV18 - few TGTGCCAGCTCACCATCGGAATATAATTCACCCCTCCACTTT CASSPSEYNSPLHF
TRBJ2-3 TRBV6-2/TRBV6-3 - - TGTGCCAGCAGTTTCACCGGGACACTCAGCACAGATACGCAGTATTTT CASSFTGTLSTDTQYF
TRBJ1-4 TRBV7-9 - - TGTGCCAGCACCCTCGACAGCGCAGCAACTAATGAAAAACTGTTTTTT CASTLDSAATNEKLFF
TRBJ1-3 TRBV9 - - TGTGCCAGCAGCGCAACCCCCCGGGGCACCATATATTTT CASSATPRGTIYF
TRBJ2-5 TRBV5-5 TRBD1 many TGTGCCAGCAGCTTGGGACAGGGGATTAGGGAGACCCAGTACTTC CASSLGQGIRETQYF
TRBJ2-1 TRBV2 TRBD2 many TGTGCCAGCAGCGGGGGGGCTAGGTACAATGAGCAGTTCTTC CASSGGARYNEQFF
TRBJ2-5 TRBV3-1 - many TGTGCCAGCAGCCAACCGGGGGCACTCCGGGAGACCCAGTACTTC CASSQPGALRETQYF
TRBJ2-7 TRBV20-1 TRBD2 - TGCAGTGCTATTCTTCCTCTGGCGGGAGCCTACGAGCAGTACTTC CSAILPLAGAYEQYF
TRBJ1-2 TRBV25-1 - - TGTGCCAGCAGTGAATATTCCGCCCCCGGGACTAACTATGGCTACACCTTC CASSEYSAPGTNYGYTF
TRBJ1-5 TRBV20-1 TRBD1 many TGCAGTGCTGAGGACAGGCGAGGAGATCAGCCCCAGCATTTT CSAEDRRGDQPQHF
TRBJ2-3 TRBV20-1 TRBD2 few TGCAGTGCCAAGAGCGGGAGGTTGGGCGCAGATACGCAGTATTTT CSAKSGRLGADTQYF
TRBJ2-5 TRBV2 TRBD2 many TGTGCCAGCAGGACTGGACTAGCGGGGGGCCGGGGGACCCAGTACTTC CASRTGLAGGRGTQYF
TRBJ2-1 TRBV11-1 - many TGTGCCAGCAGTCGCGGACTCGACAATGAGCAGTTCTTC CASSRGLDNEQFF
TRBJ1-5 TRBV10-3 TRBD1 many TGTGCCATCAGTGAGTCTGCCACAGGGGGCGGCAATCAGCCCCAGCATTTT CAISESATGGGNQPQHF
TRBJ2-3 TRBV6-1 - many TGTGCCAGCGGGGCAGGGGCCGCGGGCACAGATACGCAGTATTTT CASGAGAAGTDTQYF
TRBJ1-1 TRBV4-1 - few TGCGCCAGCAGCCAACAAACGACCTATCCCGGGGACACTGAAGCTTTCTTT CASSQQTTYPGDTEAFF
TRBJ1-1 TRBV28 - - TGTGCCAGCAGTTTTTTCCCAGGGCGAGCTTTCTTT CASSFFPGRAFF
TRBJ1-2 TRBV18 - - TGTGCCAGCTCGCCCACAGGAGTCCTTAACTATGGCTACACCTTC CASSPTGVLNYGYTF
TRBJ2-5 TRBV28 - many TGTGCCAGCAGTTCGGGACCTTTAGGGACCCAGTACTTC CASSSGPLGTQYF
TRBJ1-4 TRBV5-1 - - TGCGCCAGCAGCTCCCCCTCTAATGAAAAACTGTTTTTT CASSSPSNEKLFF
TRBJ2-3 TRBV29-1 TRBD1 - TGCAGCGTTTACCGGGACAGGGGTGCAGATACGCAGTATTTT CSVYRDRGADTQYF
TRBJ2-3 TRBV5-1 - - TGCGCCAGCAGCCAGGGATGGGGGTCAGATACGCAGTATTTT CASSQGWGSDTQYF
TRBJ2-7 TRBV27 TRBD1 many TGTGCCAGCAGTTTAGGGCCAGGGGGCTCCTACGAGCAGTACTTC CASSLGPGGSYEQYF
TRBJ2-5 TRBV5-4 TRBD2 - TGTGCCAGCATCTTGGGGAGTAGCGGGGGGGGACAAGAGACCCAGTACTTC CASILGSSGGGQETQYF
TRBJ1-4 TRBV18 - many TGTGCCAGCTCACCACTTCGCGATGAAAAACTGTTTTTT CASSPLRDEKLFF
TRBJ1-1 TRBV27 - many TGTGCCAGCAGTTTGATCCCCGACAGTACTGAAGCTTTCTTT CASSLIPDSTEAFF
TRBJ2-7 TRBV6-2/TRBV6-3 TRBD2 many TGTGCCAGCAGTTACCGTAGCGGGAGGGTCTACGAGCAGTACTTC CASSYRSGRVYEQYF